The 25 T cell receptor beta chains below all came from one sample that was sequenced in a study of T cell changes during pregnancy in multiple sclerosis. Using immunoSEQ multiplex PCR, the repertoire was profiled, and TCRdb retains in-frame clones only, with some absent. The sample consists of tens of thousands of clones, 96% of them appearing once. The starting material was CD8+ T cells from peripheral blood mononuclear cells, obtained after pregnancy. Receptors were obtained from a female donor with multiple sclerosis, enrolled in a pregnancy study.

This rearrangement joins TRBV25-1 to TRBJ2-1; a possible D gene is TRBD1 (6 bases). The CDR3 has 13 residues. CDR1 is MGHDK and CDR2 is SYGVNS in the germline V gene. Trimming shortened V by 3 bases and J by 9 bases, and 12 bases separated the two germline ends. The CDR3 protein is CASSDRGVREQFF. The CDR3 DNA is TGTGCCAGCAGTGACAGGGGTGTTCGTGAGCAGTTCTTC. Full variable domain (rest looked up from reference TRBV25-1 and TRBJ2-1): EADIYQTPRYLVIGTGKKITLECSQTMGHDKMYWYQQDPGMELHLIHYSYGVNSTEKGDLSSESTVSRIRTEHFPLTLESARPSHTSQYLCASSDRGVREQFFGPGTRLTVL.

This chain's CDR3 is CASSLPRTGAEAFF. The CDR3 nucleotides read TGTGCCAGCAGCTTACCCCGGACAGGGGCTGAAGCTTTCTTT. The chain couples TRBV7-8 to TRBJ1-1, with 9 nucleotides matching TRBD1. Trimming cost V 2 bases and J 6 bases; bases outside gene matches: 4. The CDR3 runs to 14 residues. Germline lookup yields CDR1 SGHVS and CDR2 FQNEAQ.

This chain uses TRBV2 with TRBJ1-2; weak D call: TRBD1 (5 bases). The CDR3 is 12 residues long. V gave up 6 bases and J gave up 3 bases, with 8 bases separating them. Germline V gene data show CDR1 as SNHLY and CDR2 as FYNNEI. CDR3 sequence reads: CASRGDYYGYTF. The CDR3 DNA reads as TGTGCCAGCAGGGGGGACTACTATGGCTACACCTTC.

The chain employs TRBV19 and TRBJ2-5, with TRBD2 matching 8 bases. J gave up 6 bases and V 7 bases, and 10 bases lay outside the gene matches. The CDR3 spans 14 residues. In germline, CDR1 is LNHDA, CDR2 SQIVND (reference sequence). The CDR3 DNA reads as TGTGCCAGTACTCCAGCGGGAGATAAAAAGACCCAGTACTTC. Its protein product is CASTPAGDKKTQYF.

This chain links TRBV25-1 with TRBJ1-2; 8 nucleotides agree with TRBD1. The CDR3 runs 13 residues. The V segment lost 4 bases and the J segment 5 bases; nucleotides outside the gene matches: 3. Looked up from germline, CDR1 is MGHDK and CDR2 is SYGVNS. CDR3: CASSVTGGYGYTF. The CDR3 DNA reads TGTGCCAGCAGTGTAACAGGGGGGTATGGCTACACCTTC.

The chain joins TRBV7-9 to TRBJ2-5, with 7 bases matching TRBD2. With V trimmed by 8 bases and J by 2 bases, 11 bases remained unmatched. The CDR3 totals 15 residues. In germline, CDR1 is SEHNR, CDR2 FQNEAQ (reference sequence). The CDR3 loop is CASSLGEGLQETQYF. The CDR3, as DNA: TGTGCCAGCTCTCTGGGGGAGGGCCTTCAAGAGACCCAGTACTTC.

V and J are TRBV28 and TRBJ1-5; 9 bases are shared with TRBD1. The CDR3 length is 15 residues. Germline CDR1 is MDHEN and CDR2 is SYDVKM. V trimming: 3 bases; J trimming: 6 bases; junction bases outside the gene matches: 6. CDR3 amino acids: CASSFRQGDRQPQHF. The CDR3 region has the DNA TGTGCCAGCAGTTTCCGACAGGGGGATCGTCAGCCCCAGCATTTT.

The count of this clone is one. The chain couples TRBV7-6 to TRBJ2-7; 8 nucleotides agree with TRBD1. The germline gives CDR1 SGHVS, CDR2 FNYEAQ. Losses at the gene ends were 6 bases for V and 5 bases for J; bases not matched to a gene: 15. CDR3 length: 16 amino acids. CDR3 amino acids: CASSHTEDRVADEQYF. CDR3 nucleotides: TGTGCCAGCAGTCATACTGAGGACAGGGTGGCGGACGAGCAGTACTTC. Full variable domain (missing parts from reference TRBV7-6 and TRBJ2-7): GAGVSQSPRYKVTKRGQDVALRCDPISGHVSLYWYRQALGQGPEFLTYFNYEAQQDKSGLPNDRFSAERPEGSISTLTIQRTEQRDSAMYRCASSHTEDRVADEQYFGPGTRLTVT.

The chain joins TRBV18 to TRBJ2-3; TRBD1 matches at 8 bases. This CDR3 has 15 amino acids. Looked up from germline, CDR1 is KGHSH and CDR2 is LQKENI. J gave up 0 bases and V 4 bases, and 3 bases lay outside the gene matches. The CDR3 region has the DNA TGTGCCAGCTCACGGACAGGGCCAAGCACAGATACGCAGTATTTT. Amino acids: CASSRTGPSTDTQYF. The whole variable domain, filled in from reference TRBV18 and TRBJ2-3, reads NAGVMQNPRHLVRRRGQEARLRCSPMKGHSHVYWYRQLPEEGLKFMVYLQKENIIDESGMPKERFSAEFPKEGPSILRIQQVVRGDSAAYFCASSRTGPSTDTQYFGPGTRLTVL.

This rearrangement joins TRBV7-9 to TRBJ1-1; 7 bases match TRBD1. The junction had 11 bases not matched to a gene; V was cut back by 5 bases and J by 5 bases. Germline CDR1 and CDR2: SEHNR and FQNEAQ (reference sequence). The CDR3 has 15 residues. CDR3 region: CASSPPLTGQTEAFF. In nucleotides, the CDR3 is TGTGCCAGCAGCCCGCCTTTGACAGGGCAAACTGAAGCTTTCTTT.

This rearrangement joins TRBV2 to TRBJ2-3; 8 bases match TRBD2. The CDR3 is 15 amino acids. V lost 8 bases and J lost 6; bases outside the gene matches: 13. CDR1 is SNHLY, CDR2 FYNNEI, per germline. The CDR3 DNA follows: TGTGCCAGCGGGGCCGGGAGCGGGAGCGGTGATACGCAGTATTTT. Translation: CASGAGSGSGDTQYF.

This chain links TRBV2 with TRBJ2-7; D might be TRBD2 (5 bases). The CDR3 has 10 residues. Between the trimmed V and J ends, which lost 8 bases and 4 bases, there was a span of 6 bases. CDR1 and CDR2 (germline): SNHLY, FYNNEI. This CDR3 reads CASRGYEQYF. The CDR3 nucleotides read TGTGCCAGCCGAGGGTACGAGCAGTACTTC.

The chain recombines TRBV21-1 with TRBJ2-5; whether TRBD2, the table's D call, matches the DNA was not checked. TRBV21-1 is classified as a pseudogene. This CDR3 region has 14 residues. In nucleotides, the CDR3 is TGTGCCAGCAGCAAAGGGCGGGGGGGTTTAACCCAGTACTTC. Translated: CASSKGRGGLTQYF.

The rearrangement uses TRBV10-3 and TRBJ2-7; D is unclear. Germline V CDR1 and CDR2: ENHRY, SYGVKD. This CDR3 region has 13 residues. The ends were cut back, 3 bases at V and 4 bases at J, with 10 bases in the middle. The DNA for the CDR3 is TGTGCCATCAGTGATAGCCATAAATACGAGCAGTACTTC. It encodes CAISDSHKYEQYF.

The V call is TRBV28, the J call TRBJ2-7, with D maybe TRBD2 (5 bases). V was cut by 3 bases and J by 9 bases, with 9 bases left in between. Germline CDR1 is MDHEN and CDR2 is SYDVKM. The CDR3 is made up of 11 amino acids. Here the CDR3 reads CASSFGGSQYF. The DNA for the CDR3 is TGTGCCAGCAGTTTTGGAGGTTCGCAGTACTTC.

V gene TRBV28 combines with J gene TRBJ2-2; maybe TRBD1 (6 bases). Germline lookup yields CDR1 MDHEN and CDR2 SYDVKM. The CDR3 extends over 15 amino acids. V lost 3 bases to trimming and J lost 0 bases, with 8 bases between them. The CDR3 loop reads CASSFRQANTGELFF. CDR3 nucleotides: TGTGCCAGCAGTTTTCGACAGGCGAACACCGGGGAGCTGTTTTTT.

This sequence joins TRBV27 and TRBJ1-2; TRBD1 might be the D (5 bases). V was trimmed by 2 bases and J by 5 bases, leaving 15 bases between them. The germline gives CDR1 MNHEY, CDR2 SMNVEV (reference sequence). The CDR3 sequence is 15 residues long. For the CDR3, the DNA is TGTGCCAGCAGTTTAGGCGCAGGGACTTGGTATGGCTACACCTTC. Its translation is CASSLGAGTWYGYTF.

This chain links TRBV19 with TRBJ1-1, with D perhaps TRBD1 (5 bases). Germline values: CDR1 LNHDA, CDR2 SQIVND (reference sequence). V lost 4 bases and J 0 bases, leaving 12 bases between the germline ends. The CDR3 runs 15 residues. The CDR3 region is CASSTLQDMNTEAFF. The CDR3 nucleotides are TGTGCCAGTAGTACCCTACAGGACATGAACACTGAAGCTTTCTTT.

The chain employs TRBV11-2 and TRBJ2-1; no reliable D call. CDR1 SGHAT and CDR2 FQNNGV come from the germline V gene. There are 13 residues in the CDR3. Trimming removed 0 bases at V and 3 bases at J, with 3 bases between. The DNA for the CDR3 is TGTGCCAGCAGCTTAGATCTCTACAATGAGCAGTTCTTC. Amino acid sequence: CASSLDLYNEQFF.

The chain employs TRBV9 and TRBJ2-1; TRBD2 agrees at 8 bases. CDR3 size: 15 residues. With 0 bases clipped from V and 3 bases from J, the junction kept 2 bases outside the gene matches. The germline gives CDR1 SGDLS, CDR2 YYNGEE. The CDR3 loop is CASSVDGRDYNEQFF. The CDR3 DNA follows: TGTGCCAGCAGCGTAGACGGGAGGGACTACAATGAGCAGTTCTTC.

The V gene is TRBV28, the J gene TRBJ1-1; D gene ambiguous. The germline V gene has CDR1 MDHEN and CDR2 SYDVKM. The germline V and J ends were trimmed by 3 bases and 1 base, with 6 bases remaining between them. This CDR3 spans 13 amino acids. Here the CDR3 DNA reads TGTGCCAGCAGTTTCCCGGGGAACACTGAAGCTTTCTTT. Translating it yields CASSFPGNTEAFF.

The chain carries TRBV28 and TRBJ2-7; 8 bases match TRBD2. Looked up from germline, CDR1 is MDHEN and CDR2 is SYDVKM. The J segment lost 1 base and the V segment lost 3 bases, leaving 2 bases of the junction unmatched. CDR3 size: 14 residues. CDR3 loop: CASSFQRGSYEQYF. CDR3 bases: TGTGCCAGCAGTTTCCAGCGGGGGTCCTACGAGCAGTACTTC.

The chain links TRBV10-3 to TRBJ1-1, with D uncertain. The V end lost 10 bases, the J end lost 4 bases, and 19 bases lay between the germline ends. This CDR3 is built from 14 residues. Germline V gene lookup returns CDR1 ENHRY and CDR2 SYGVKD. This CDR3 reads CATTEGLGSTEAFF. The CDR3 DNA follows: TGTGCCACCACAGAGGGCCTGGGGAGCACTGAAGCTTTCTTT.

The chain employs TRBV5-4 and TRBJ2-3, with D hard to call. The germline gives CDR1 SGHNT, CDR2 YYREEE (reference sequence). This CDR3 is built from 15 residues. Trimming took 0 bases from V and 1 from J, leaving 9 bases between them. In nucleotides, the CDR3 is TGTGCCAGCAGCTTGGGTTCCAGCGGCACAGATACGCAGTATTTT. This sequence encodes CASSLGSSGTDTQYF.

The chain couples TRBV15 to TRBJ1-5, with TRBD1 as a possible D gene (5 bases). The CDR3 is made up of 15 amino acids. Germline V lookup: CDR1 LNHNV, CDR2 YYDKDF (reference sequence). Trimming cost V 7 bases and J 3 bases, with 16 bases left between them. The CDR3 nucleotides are TGTGCCACCACCCGGGCATCAGGGCTCAATCAGCCCCAGCATTTT. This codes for CATTRASGLNQPQHF.